This T cell receptor beta chain originates from a study of glioma-infiltrating T cells after dendritic cell vaccination. The data were produced by immunoSEQ multiplex PCR, yet TCRdb's version contains in-frame clones alone and is incomplete. The sample lists tens of thousands of clones, about nine tenths occurring once. Time point here: after dendritic cell vaccination, including at tumor progression/relapse. The sequence was obtained from a human donor with glioblastoma. The sequenced sample was blood, obtained after dendritic cell vaccination.

The CDR3 spells CSVGGGAEQYF. The CDR3 nucleotides are TGCAGCGTAGGTGGGGGGGCCGAGCAGTACTTC. The genes are TRBV29-1 and TRBJ2-7; the D gene is possibly TRBD2 (7 bases). The V and J ends lost 6 bases and 6 bases respectively, with 12 bases between them. Looked up from germline, CDR1 is SQVTM and CDR2 is ANQGSEA. This CDR3 spans 11 amino acids.